This T cell receptor (beta chain) was retrieved from a study of blood T cell repertoires in COVID-19. Assay used: immunoSEQ multiplex PCR; TCRdb lists only in-frame clones, some missing. The sample holds 400,000 to 450,000 clones, 80% to 90% seen once. This clonotype was sampled from a man aged 25 to 40 who had recovered from COVID-19. Material for sequencing was PBMCs or T cells enriched from blood (not recorded which).

As DNA, the CDR3 is TGTGCCAGCACTCTAGCGGGAGTCCCCTACAATGAGCAGTTCTTC. As protein: CASTLAGVPYNEQFF. This chain links TRBV7-8 with TRBJ2-1; 10 bases agree with TRBD2. The trim removed 7 bases at V and 2 bases at J, leaving 5 bases unmatched. Germline assignment: CDR1 SGHVS and CDR2 FQNEAQ. The CDR3 is made up of 15 amino acids.